This passage covers 22 T cell receptor beta chains from one sample sequenced in a study of CD8 T cells in Susac syndrome. When the RNA was reverse transcribed, random hexamers were used with an input of about 0.5 to 1 ug. MiXCR, applied by TCRdb to the immunoSEQ multiplex PCR reads, yields one record per CDR3 protein. This sample has 210,000 or so distinct CDR3 sequences, with 94% found just once. Sequencing was done on a sample of CD4+ T cells from PBMCs. These receptors were obtained from a human donor with Susac syndrome.

V and J are TRBV11-2 and TRBJ2-3; TRBD1 matches 8 bases. The CDR3 contains 16 residues. Germline V lookup: CDR1 SGHAT, CDR2 FQNNGV. The ends lost 5 bases at V and 0 bases at J; junction bases unmatched: 7. DNA for the CDR3: TGTGCCAGCAGCCCGGGACAGGACCCTAGCACAGATACGCAGTATTTT. It codes for CASSPGQDPSTDTQYF.

The chain uses TRBV6-5 and TRBJ1-3; D uncertain. Between the trimmed V and J ends, which lost 8 bases and 0 bases, there was a span of 8 bases. This CDR3 has 13 residues. Germline V gene sequence: CDR1 MNHEY, CDR2 SVGAGI. CDR3 amino acids: CASARYSGNTIYF. CDR3 bases: TGTGCCAGCGCCAGATACTCTGGAAACACCATATATTTT.

V and J are TRBV19 and TRBJ1-5; 8 nucleotides line up with TRBD1. The CDR3 sequence is 16 residues long. Germline V gene lookup returns CDR1 LNHDA and CDR2 SQIVND (reference sequence). V gave up 5 bases and J gave up 3 bases; unmatched junction bases: 9. CDR3 coding DNA: TGTGCCAGTAGTCCACAACAGGGGGTTGTCAATCAGCCCCAGCATTTT. The encoded protein is CASSPQQGVVNQPQHF. Filled out from reference TRBV19 and TRBJ1-5, the complete variable domain reads DGGITQSPKYLFRKEGQNVTLSCEQNLNHDAMYWYRQDPGQGLRLIYYSQIVNDFQKGDIAEGYSVSREKKESFPLTVTSAQKNPTAFYLCASSPQQGVVNQPQHFGDGTRLSIL.

V is TRBV6-2 or TRBV6-3 and J is TRBJ2-3; D is perhaps TRBD2 (5 bases). The germline gives CDR1 MNHEY, CDR2 SVGEGT. CDR3 length: 11 residues. V was cut by 6 bases and J by 10 bases, with 11 bases left in between. The CDR3 region has the DNA TGTGCCAGCAGGTCTAGCTATTCGCAGTATTTT. The encoded protein is CASRSSYSQYF.

This chain links TRBV29-1 with TRBJ2-6; D is unclear. The V end lost 6 bases, the J end lost 0 bases, and 6 bases lay between the germline ends. The CDR3 consists of 13 residues. Germline CDR1 and CDR2: SQVTM and ANQGSEA. The CDR3 sequence is CSVRSSGANVLTF. For the CDR3, the DNA is TGCAGCGTCCGGAGCTCTGGGGCCAACGTCCTGACTTTC.

This chain connects TRBV20-1 to TRBJ1-4; D ambiguous. Per germline, CDR1 DFQATT and CDR2 SNEGSKA (reference sequence). CDR3 length: 15 residues. The V end was cut by 0 bases, the J end by 3 bases, with 11 bases between. The CDR3 DNA reads as TGCAGTGCTAGAGATCTGAGTGCGTCTAATGAAAAACTGTTTTTT. Translating it yields CSARDLSASNEKLFF.

This clonotype was found once. The gene calls are TRBV20-1 and TRBJ1-5; 12 nucleotides agree with TRBD1. This CDR3 comprises 15 residues. Germline V gives CDR1 DFQATT, CDR2 SNEGSKA (reference sequence). The trim removed 6 bases at V and 6 bases at J, leaving 9 bases unmatched. CDR3 region: CSAQTGTGGGQPQHF. DNA of the CDR3: TGCAGTGCACAGACCGGGACAGGGGGCGGTCAGCCCCAGCATTTT.

This clonotype came up once. The rearrangement joins TRBV20-1 to TRBJ1-1, with D maybe TRBD1 (6 bases). Germline V lookup: CDR1 DFQATT, CDR2 SNEGSKA (reference sequence). The CDR3 is made up of 15 amino acids. V lost 3 bases and J 1 base, leaving 15 bases between the germline ends. The CDR3 DNA follows: TGCAGTGCTAGTCTCGGGGCGACAGGGAACACTGAAGCTTTCTTT. It specifies CSASLGATGNTEAFF.

CDR3 bases: TGCAGCGTCGGGACTAGCGGGGGGGCCAGGGAGACCCAGTACTTC. Translation gives CSVGTSGGARETQYF. This chain joins TRBV29-1 and TRBJ2-5, with 16 bases matching TRBD2. CDR3 size: 15 residues. In germline, CDR1 is SQVTM, CDR2 ANQGSEA. J lost 5 bases, V lost 6 bases, and 6 bases had no gene match.

The chain recombines TRBV7-9 with TRBJ1-1; weak D call: TRBD1 (6 bases). This CDR3 comprises 13 residues. V shed 4 bases and J shed 0 bases, with 6 bases lying between them. The germline CDR1 and CDR2 sequences are SEHNR and FQNEAQ (reference sequence). The CDR3 sequence is CASSWGLNTEAFF. The CDR3 bases are TGTGCCAGCAGCTGGGGGCTGAACACTGAAGCTTTCTTT.

This chain links TRBV29-1 with TRBJ2-4; perhaps D is TRBD1 or TRBD2 (5 bases each). Germline CDR1 reads SQVTM; CDR2 reads ANQGSEA. CDR3 length: 14 residues. Trimming took 6 bases from V and 0 from J, leaving 12 bases between them. The DNA of the CDR3 is TGCAGCGTCAGGGAGACCCTAGCCAAAAACATTCAGTACTTC. Protein product: CSVRETLAKNIQYF. Combining the CDR3 with reference TRBV29-1 and TRBJ2-4 gives the whole variable domain SAVISQKPSRDICQRGTSLTIQCQVDSQVTMMFWYRQQPGQSLTLIATANQGSEATYESGFVIDKFPISRPNLTFSTLTVSNMSPEDSSIYLCSVRETLAKNIQYFGAGTRLSVL.

In this sample, this clonotype turned up once. V and J are TRBV9 and TRBJ2-7, with a tentative D call TRBD1 (5 bases). CDR3 length: 14 amino acids. Germline assignment: CDR1 SGDLS and CDR2 YYNGEE. Trimming took off 0 bases at V and 2 bases at J, with 9 bases between the two ends. The CDR3 sequence is CASSVELGPYEQYF. The CDR3 DNA is TGTGCCAGCAGCGTAGAGTTGGGGCCCTACGAGCAGTACTTC. The entire variable domain, with the rest obtained from reference TRBV9 and TRBJ2-7, is as follows: DSGVTQTPKHLITATGQRVTLRCSPRSGDLSVYWYQQSLDQGLQFLIQYYNGEERAKGNILERFSAQQFPDLHSELNLSSLELGDSALYFCASSVELGPYEQYFGPGTRLTVT.

The chain links TRBV14 to TRBJ1-2, with D possibly matching TRBD1 (5 bases). The CDR3 consists of 12 residues. Germline loops: CDR1 SGHDN, CDR2 FVKESK. The germline V and J ends were trimmed by 4 bases and 5 bases, with 8 bases remaining between them. The DNA for the CDR3 is TGTGCCAGCAGCCGGGACCTTTATGGCTACACCTTC. Amino acids: CASSRDLYGYTF.

This clonotype was seen a single time. The chain links TRBV27 to TRBJ2-7; 11 bases align to TRBD1. The CDR3 length is 15 residues. Trimming at V came to 3 bases and at J to 5 bases, leaving 6 bases not matched to a gene. Per germline, CDR1 MNHEY and CDR2 SMNVEV (reference sequence). Here the CDR3 DNA reads TGTGCCAGCAGTTTGTTGCGGGACAGGGGGGACGAGCAGTACTTC. It is translated as CASSLLRDRGDEQYF.

This chain links TRBV7-8 with TRBJ2-3, with a weak D call TRBD1 (5 bases). Between the trimmed V and J ends, which lost 4 bases and 0 bases, there was a span of 20 bases. CDR1 and CDR2 from the germline V gene are SGHVS and FQNEAQ. This CDR3 has 18 residues. The CDR3 is CASSSRNPSRASTDTQYF. The CDR3 DNA sequence: TGTGCCAGCAGCTCCCGGAACCCAAGCAGGGCGAGCACAGATACGCAGTATTTT.

The chain combines TRBV20-1 with TRBJ1-1; maybe TRBD1 (5 bases). The CDR3 is 12 residues long. Trimming removed 3 bases at V and 3 bases at J, with 8 bases between. Germline CDR1 is DFQATT and CDR2 is SNEGSKA (reference sequence). The CDR3 protein is CSASGGDTEAFF. CDR3 bases: TGCAGTGCTAGTGGGGGGGACACTGAAGCTTTCTTT.

The rearrangement uses TRBV2 and TRBJ2-3, with TRBD2 matching 8 bases. The CDR3 sequence is 16 residues long. V gave up 6 bases and J gave up 0 bases; unmatched junction bases: 8. CDR1 SNHLY and CDR2 FYNNEI come from the germline V gene. The CDR3 is CASSPTSVSSTDTQYF. The DNA of the CDR3 is TGTGCCAGCAGCCCGACTAGCGTCTCTAGCACAGATACGCAGTATTTT. Full variable domain (outside the CDR3, taken from reference TRBV2 and TRBJ2-3): EPEVTQTPSHQVTQMGQEVILRCVPISNHLYFYWYRQILGQKVEFLVSFYNNEISEKSEIFDDQFSVERPDGSNFTLKIRSTKLEDSAMYFCASSPTSVSSTDTQYFGPGTRLTVL.

The gene calls are TRBV12-3 or TRBV12-4 and TRBJ2-4; 7 bases are a match to TRBD1. CDR3 size: 17 residues. The ends lost 7 bases at V and 0 bases at J; junction bases unmatched: 12. Written as DNA, the CDR3 is TGTGCCAGCACCCCGGGACAGACCATCCTAGCCAAAAACATTCAGTACTTC. Translated: CASTPGQTILAKNIQYF.

The V call is TRBV12-3 or TRBV12-4, the J call TRBJ2-7; either TRBD1 or TRBD2 may supply D (7 bases each). This CDR3 is built from 14 residues. V lost 6 bases to trimming and J lost 4 bases, with 16 bases between them. The CDR3 nucleotides read TGTGCCAGCAGGTCGACAGGGCGGGAGTACGAGCAGTACTTC. Encoded protein: CASRSTGREYEQYF.

This clonotype was picked up one time. CDR3 amino acids: CAISGENSPLHF. CDR3 nucleotide sequence: TGTGCCATCAGTGGGGAGAATTCACCCCTCCACTTT. The rearrangement joins TRBV10-3 to TRBJ1-6; D is unresolved. V was shortened by 4 bases and J by 7 bases, with 5 bases between the two germline ends. Per the germline V gene, CDR1 is ENHRY and CDR2 is SYGVKD. The CDR3 covers 12 residues.

This sequence joins TRBV20-1 and TRBJ2-3; TRBD2 matches at 10 bases. J gave up 0 bases and V 7 bases, and 4 bases lay outside the gene matches. Germline lookup yields CDR1 DFQATT and CDR2 SNEGSKA (reference sequence). CDR3 size: 14 residues. The CDR3 sequence: CSGDSGGSTDTQYF. In DNA, the CDR3 is TGCAGTGGGGATAGCGGGGGGAGCACAGATACGCAGTATTTT.

This chain joins TRBV20-1 and TRBJ1-5; D is possibly TRBD1 (5 bases). The V and J ends lost 3 bases and 4 bases respectively, with 10 bases between them. Germline values: CDR1 DFQATT, CDR2 SNEGSKA (reference sequence). CDR3 length: 13 residues. CDR3 in DNA: TGCAGTGCTAGTTTGACAGCGAATCAGCCCCAGCATTTT. The encoded protein is CSASLTANQPQHF.